The 28 T cell receptor beta chains listed next were all sequenced from one sample in a study of low-dose radiotherapy and immunotherapy resistance in tumors. TRAV- and TRBV-specific primers, spanning alpha and beta chains, primed first-strand cDNA. The TCRs were subjected to amplification over roughly 20 PCR cycles employing a constant-region primer in conjunction with a V-primer adapter. TCRdb fed the reads into MiXCR, producing one record per CDR3 protein. This sample has some 13,000 distinct CDR3 sequences, with roughly 60% found just once. The receptor source for this set is a human donor with advanced metastatic prostate, ovarian, gallbladder or colorectal cancer (not recorded which). This table probably holds off-target reads from a library built for another chain.

This clonotype has only a few counts. The CDR3 DNA follows: TGTGCCAGCAGCTTGAGCGGGACTGATACGCAGTATTTT. It specifies CASSLSGTDTQYF. The rearrangement links TRBV5-6 to TRBJ2-3; 7 bases are shared with TRBD2. V shed 1 base, J shed 6 bases, and the junction held 2 bases outside the gene matches. The V gene's germline CDR1 is SGHDT and CDR2 YYEEEE. The CDR3 has 13 amino acids.

In its sample, this clonotype was seen once. The chain links TRBV12-3 or TRBV12-4 to TRBJ2-1; 8 bases agree with TRBD2. V shed 4 bases and J 7 bases; nucleotides not matched to a gene: 15. The length of the CDR3 is 17 residues. The CDR3 is CASSSAIGLARQNEQFF. DNA of the CDR3: TGTGCCAGCAGTTCCGCAATCGGACTAGCCCGTCAAAATGAGCAGTTCTTC.

V gene TRBV20-1 combines with J gene TRBJ1-1; no firm D call. This CDR3 spans 13 amino acids. Germline assignment: CDR1 DFQATT and CDR2 SNEGSKA (reference sequence). CDR3 nucleotide sequence: TGCAGCCCAGCAACGGGAGTCGAGACTGAAGCTTTCTTT. Protein sequence: CSPATGVETEAFF.

This chain joins TRBV2 and TRBJ2-7; 7 nucleotides agree with TRBD2. The CDR3 consists of 17 residues. Trimming cost V 4 bases and J 7 bases; bases outside gene matches: 19. Germline loops: CDR1 SNHLY, CDR2 FYNNEI. The DNA of the CDR3 is TGTGCCAGCAGTGGGGACCCTAGCGGTCGAGTGGGTTGGGAGCAGTACTTC. Protein: CASSGDPSGRVGWEQYF.

This clonotype was detected only a few times. The V call is TRBV7-9, the J call TRBJ2-7; 11 bases map to TRBD1. The CDR3 contains 15 residues. V was pared by 5 bases and J by 8 bases, with 11 bases of the junction left unmatched. Germline loops: CDR1 SEHNR, CDR2 FQNEAQ (reference sequence). CDR3 protein: CASSTGFGDRGKQYF. The CDR3 nucleotides read TGTGCCAGCAGCACCGGATTTGGGGACAGGGGGAAGCAGTACTTC.

This chain connects TRBV3-1 to TRBJ1-2; D possibly corresponds to TRBD1 (5 bases). Germline V gives CDR1 LGHDT, CDR2 YNNKEL (reference sequence). The V end lost 5 bases, the J end lost 3 bases, and 13 bases lay between the germline ends. The CDR3 has 14 residues. CDR3 residues: CASSFDGHYYGYTF. In nucleotides, the CDR3 is TGTGCCAGCAGCTTCGATGGACACTACTATGGCTACACCTTC. The full variable domain, with the rest looked up from reference TRBV3-1 and TRBJ1-2, is DTAVSQTPKYLVTQMGNDKSIKCEQNLGHDTMYWYKQDSKKFLKIMFSYNNKELIINETVPNRFSPKSPDKAHLNLHINSLELGDSAVYFCASSFDGHYYGYTFGSGTRLTVV.

CDR3 bases: TGTGCCAGCAGCTCAGCGACAGGGTGGAACACTGAAGCTTTCTTT. Translating gives CASSSATGWNTEAFF. The rearrangement joins TRBV7-6 to TRBJ1-1, with TRBD1 matching 7 bases. The V segment lost 4 bases and the J segment 1 base; nucleotides outside the gene matches: 6. Germline values: CDR1 SGHVS, CDR2 FNYEAQ. CDR3 length: 15 amino acids.

This rearrangement joins TRBV6-5 to TRBJ2-1; 11 bases map to TRBD2. The CDR3 has 16 amino acids. The V gene's germline CDR1 is MNHEY and CDR2 SVGAGI. V trimming: 6 bases; J trimming: 4 bases; junction bases outside the gene matches: 8. CDR3 sequence (DNA): TGTGCCAGCAGGCGAGAACTAGCGGGAGCTTACAATGAGCAGTTCTTC. Translation gives CASRRELAGAYNEQFF.

The table lists this clonotype with a count of one. V usage is TRBV29-1 and J usage is TRBJ2-7; D unclear. This CDR3 region has 11 residues. V dropped 4 bases and J dropped 3 bases, with 7 bases sitting between them. In germline, CDR1 is SQVTM, CDR2 ANQGSEA. The CDR3 bases are TGCAGCGTTGGAGAGGTCTACGAGCAGTACTTC. Translated, it gives CSVGEVYEQYF.

V gene TRBV6-8 combines with J gene TRBJ2-7, with D perhaps assigned TRBD1 or TRBD2 (5 bases each). Trimming pared 10 bases from V and 6 bases from J, leaving 19 bases between. The CDR3 is 13 residues long. Looked up from germline, CDR1 is MNHGY and CDR2 is SAAAGT. The CDR3 spells CAIPPPTGREQYF. CDR3 sequence (DNA): TGTGCCATCCCTCCTCCGACGGGGCGCGAGCAGTACTTC.

V and J are TRBV9 and TRBJ2-2; tentatively, D is TRBD2 (5 bases). V lost 1 base, J lost 8 bases, and 15 bases lay in between. CDR1 SGDLS and CDR2 YYNGEE come from the germline V gene. The CDR3 consists of 15 residues. CDR3 DNA: TGTGCCAGCAGCGTAAAAGCGGACCCACGGGGGGAGCTGTTTTTT. Translated: CASSVKADPRGELFF. Together with reference TRBV9 and TRBJ2-2, the CDR3 gives the full variable domain: DSGVTQTPKHLITATGQRVTLRCSPRSGDLSVYWYQQSLDQGLQFLIQYYNGEERAKGNILERFSAQQFPDLHSELNLSSLELGDSALYFCASSVKADPRGELFFGEGSRLTVL.

The chain is built from TRBV12-3 or TRBV12-4 and TRBJ2-6; D is unclear. The CDR3 is 13 residues long. The V end lost 3 bases, the J end lost 2 bases, and 2 bases lay between the germline ends. The CDR3: CASSFPGANVLTF. The CDR3 DNA reads as TGTGCCAGCAGTTTTCCTGGGGCCAACGTCCTGACTTTC.

The chain employs TRBV4-3 and TRBJ1-2; 7 nucleotides align to TRBD1. This CDR3 is 14 amino acids long. The ends lost 1 base at V and 4 bases at J; junction bases unmatched: 3. Looked up from germline, CDR1 is LGHNA and CDR2 is YSLEER. The CDR3, as DNA: TGCGCCAGCAGCCAAGGGACAGGAATCTATGGCTACACCTTC. Its protein is CASSQGTGIYGYTF.

This clonotype was observed a handful of times. This rearrangement joins TRBV5-1 to TRBJ2-1, with TRBD2 matching 7 bases. Per the germline V gene, CDR1 is SGHRS and CDR2 is YFSETQ. The CDR3 contains 14 residues. V lost 4 bases to trimming and J lost 7 bases; unmatched junction nucleotides: 8. CDR3 sequence: CASSPRLAGNEQFF. Written as DNA, the CDR3 is TGCGCCAGCAGCCCACGACTAGCTGGGAATGAGCAGTTCTTC. Drawing the rest from reference TRBV5-1 and TRBJ2-1, the complete variable domain is KAGVTQTPRYLIKTRGQQVTLSCSPISGHRSVSWYQQTPGQGLQFLFEYFSETQRNKGNFPGRFSGRQFSNSRSEMNVSTLELGDSALYLCASSPRLAGNEQFFGPGTRLTVL.

The CDR3 DNA is TGTGCCAGCGGTAACAGGGGGTATGGCTACACCTTC. As protein: CASGNRGYGYTF. The rearrangement joins TRBV6-5 to TRBJ1-2; 8 nucleotides agree with TRBD1. V gave up 8 bases and J gave up 5 bases; unmatched junction bases: 4. The germline gives CDR1 MNHEY, CDR2 SVGAGI. CDR3 size: 12 residues.

This clonotype was seen just once. The chain employs TRBV6-2 or TRBV6-3 and TRBJ2-1; the match to TRBD2 covers 8 bases. Germline V gene sequence: CDR1 MNHEY, CDR2 SVGEGT. The CDR3 runs to 15 residues. V was clipped by 10 bases and J by 7 bases; unmatched bases: 15. The CDR3 bases are TGTGCCACCTCAAGGTCTGGTAGCGGGAAGAATGAGCAGTTCTTC. Translated, it gives CATSRSGSGKNEQFF.

V and J are TRBV12-3 or TRBV12-4 and TRBJ1-6; possibly TRBD1 for D (6 bases). V lost 10 bases, J lost 9 bases, and 13 bases lay in between. This CDR3 is 12 amino acids long. CDR3 sequence reads: CATRGMGSPLHF. Here the CDR3 DNA reads TGTGCCACGAGGGGGATGGGTTCACCCCTCCACTTT.

This clonotype was detected only a few times. The rearrangement joins TRBV12-5 to TRBJ1-2; tentative D call: TRBD1 (5 bases). This CDR3 comprises 13 residues. Germline V gene lookup returns CDR1 LGHNT and CDR2 FRNRAP. The V end was cut by 1 base, the J end by 8 bases, with 11 bases between. The CDR3 nucleotides read TGTGCTAGTGGTTTGGATCCGGGGCAAGGCTACACCTTC. As protein: CASGLDPGQGYTF.

This clonotype was observed a few times. The V gene is TRBV21-1, the J gene TRBJ2-6; the table's D call, TRBD2, has no DNA check behind it. TRBV21-1 is assigned pseudogene status. The CDR3 sequence is 20 residues long. The CDR3 reads CASRYLAAGTESSGANVLTF. For the CDR3, the DNA is TGTGCCAGCAGATACCTGGCGGCAGGGACCGAGAGCTCTGGGGCCAACGTCCTGACTTTC.

By proportion, this clonotype is medium-sized (0.01 to 0.1%). V is TRBV21-1 and J is TRBJ2-1. TRBV21-1 represents a pseudogene. The CDR3 runs 15 residues. For the CDR3, the DNA is TGTGCCAGCAGCAAAGCGGCCAGATATTACACTGTGCAGTTCTTC. Amino acid sequence: CASSKAARYYTVQFF.

J is TRBJ2-1 and V is TRBV3-1; the D is unclear. The V end was cut by 2 bases, the J end by 0 bases, with 5 bases between. The CDR3 is 14 amino acids. Per the germline V gene, CDR1 is LGHDT and CDR2 is YNNKEL (reference sequence). The chain's CDR3 is CASSQQSSYNEQFF. CDR3 DNA sequence: TGTGCCAGCAGCCAACAGAGCTCCTACAATGAGCAGTTCTTC.

This sequence joins TRBV4-1 and TRBJ2-4; D assignment may be TRBD1 or TRBD2 (5 bases each). Germline lookup yields CDR1 MGHRA and CDR2 YSYEKL. The CDR3 is 14 amino acids. V lost 1 base and J 3 bases, leaving 7 bases between the germline ends. The CDR3 loop is CASSQVGGKNIQYF. In nucleotides, the CDR3 is TGCGCCAGCAGCCAAGTTGGGGGCAAAAACATTCAGTACTTC.

The genes are TRBV28 and TRBJ2-1; 12 nucleotides align to TRBD2. The germline gives CDR1 MDHEN, CDR2 SYDVKM. This CDR3 is built from 14 residues. The trim removed 3 bases at V and 8 bases at J, leaving 2 bases unmatched. CDR3 region: CASSFLAGGHEQFF. CDR3 in DNA: TGTGCCAGCAGTTTTCTAGCGGGAGGGCATGAGCAGTTCTTC.

The V and J genes are TRBV12-3 or TRBV12-4 and TRBJ1-1, with no clear D. Trimming shortened V by 0 bases and J by 5 bases, and 16 bases separated the two germline ends. The CDR3 extends over 16 amino acids. In DNA form, the CDR3 reads TGTGCCAGCAGTTTAGCCCACCATGGAGGTAGGACTGAAGCTTTCTTT. Amino acid sequence: CASSLAHHGGRTEAFF.

The rearrangement joins TRBV10-3 to TRBJ2-4, with D unclear. The CDR3 spans 12 residues. V was shortened by 3 bases and J by 5 bases, with 5 bases between the two germline ends. CDR1 and CDR2 (germline): ENHRY, SYGVKD. The CDR3 DNA follows: TGTGCCATCAGTGAAGGAGAAAACATTCAGTACTTC. Translating gives CAISEGENIQYF.

This rearrangement joins TRBV27 to TRBJ2-7; TRBD1 matches 9 bases. V shed 5 bases and J 5 bases; nucleotides not matched to a gene: 13. From germline, CDR1 is MNHEY and CDR2 SMNVEV (reference sequence). The CDR3 loop spans 16 amino acids. CDR3 nucleotides: TGTGCCAGCAGTCTAGAACCGGGACAGGGTAGCGACGAGCAGTACTTC. As protein: CASSLEPGQGSDEQYF.

This chain connects TRBV2 to TRBJ2-3; the match to TRBD2 covers 9 bases. CDR1 is SNHLY and CDR2 is FYNNEI in the germline V gene. The CDR3 has 15 amino acids. V dropped 3 bases and J dropped 0; count of bases not matched to a gene: 1. The CDR3 protein is CASSETSGSTDTQYF. The CDR3 nucleotides are TGTGCCAGCAGTGAGACTAGCGGAAGCACAGATACGCAGTATTTT.

The rearrangement joins TRBV5-6 to TRBJ2-2, with 11 bases fitting TRBD2. V trimming: 1 base; J trimming: 0 bases; junction bases outside the gene matches: 5. Germline assignment: CDR1 SGHDT and CDR2 YYEEEE. The CDR3 consists of 18 residues. The CDR3 sequence: CASSLLLAGETNTGELFF. DNA of the CDR3: TGTGCCAGCAGCTTGCTACTAGCGGGGGAAACGAACACCGGGGAGCTGTTTTTT.